This passage covers 3 T cell receptor beta chains from one sample sequenced in a study of CXCR3-negative and CXCR3-positive naive CD8 T cells. General observations from the study: For CXCR3-positive naive cells, TRB CDR3s were more hydrophobic than those of CXCR3-negative naive cells.

The antigens for these receptors are not known. In preparing the TRB cDNA libraries, 5' RACE with UMI labels was used. No DNA is given; TCRdb re-called the 5' RACE reads and lists each CDR3 protein once. The table counts over 150,000 distinct CDR3 sequences; less than 0.55% lies in the top ten. Sample: naive CXCR3+ CD8+ T cells from blood. Subset here: CD45RO-CCR7+CD27+CD95- naive CD8+ T cells expressing CXCR3 (TNR3+). These receptor sequences come from a human donor in good health. Some clones in this sample may be carry-over from other donors' samples.

V gene TRBV5-6 combines with J gene TRBJ2-7; the D call of TRBD1 rests on TCRdb alone, since no DNA is present to check it. The CDR3 runs to 15 residues. Germline V gives CDR1 SGHDT, CDR2 YYEEEE. The CDR3 spells CASSLGTGQGDEQYF. Filled out from reference TRBV5-6 and TRBJ2-7, the complete variable domain reads DAGVTQSPTHLIKTRGQQVTLRCSPKSGHDTVSWYQQALGQGPQFIFQYYEEEERQRGNFPDRFSGHQFPNYSSELNVNALLLGDSALYLCASSLGTGQGDEQYFGPGTRLTVT.

This chain uses TRBV12-3 or TRBV12-4 with TRBJ2-1; absent DNA, TCRdb's TRBD1 call cannot be checked. The CDR3 is 15 amino acids. CDR3 amino acids: CASSFWGENYNEQFF.

The chain joins TRBV7-6 to TRBJ1-5; TCRdb indicates TRBD1, and absent DNA this call remains unverified. The germline CDR1 and CDR2 sequences are SGHVS and FNYEAQ. The CDR3 has 15 amino acids. The CDR3 is CASSLYTGSNQPQHF. The variable domain in full, with the rest retrieved from reference TRBV7-6 and TRBJ1-5, is GAGVSQSPRYKVTKRGQDVALRCDPISGHVSLYWYRQALGQGPEFLTYFNYEAQQDKSGLPNDRFSAERPEGSISTLTIQRTEQRDSAMYRCASSLYTGSNQPQHFGDGTRLSIL.